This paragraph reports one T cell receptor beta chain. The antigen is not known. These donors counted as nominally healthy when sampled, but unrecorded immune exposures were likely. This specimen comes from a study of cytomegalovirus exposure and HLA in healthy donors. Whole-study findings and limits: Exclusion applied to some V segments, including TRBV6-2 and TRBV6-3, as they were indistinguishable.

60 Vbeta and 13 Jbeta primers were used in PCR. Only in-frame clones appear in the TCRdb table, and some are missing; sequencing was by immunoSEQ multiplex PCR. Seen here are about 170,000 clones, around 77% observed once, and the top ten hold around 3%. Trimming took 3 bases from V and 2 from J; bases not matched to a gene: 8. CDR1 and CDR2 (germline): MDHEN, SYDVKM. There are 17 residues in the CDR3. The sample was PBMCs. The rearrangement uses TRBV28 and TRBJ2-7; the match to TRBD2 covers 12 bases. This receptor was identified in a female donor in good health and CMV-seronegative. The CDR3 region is CASSLSRLAGVTYEQYF. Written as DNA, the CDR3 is TGTGCCAGCAGTTTGTCCAGACTAGCGGGAGTGACCTACGAGCAGTACTTC.